This T cell receptor beta chain stems from a study of shared clonotypes between healthy human individuals. Study-wide points: Tissue TCR repertoires likely differ from these blood-only repertoires.

The CDR3 spans 15 residues. V trimming: 1 base; J trimming: 0 bases; junction bases outside the gene matches: 3. Looked up from germline, CDR1 is MNHEY and CDR2 is SMNVEV (reference sequence). Clones were sequenced by immunoSEQ multiplex PCR, and TCRdb holds only the in-frame ones, with some missing. Of millions of clones listed, 90% to 95% are singletons. Worth noting for this clone: Its antigen is currently unknown.

The sequence was obtained from a man aged 18 to 29 in good health. Material: naive CD4+ T cells sorted from blood. Noted subset: CD45RA+ positively selected. The chain recombines TRBV27 with TRBJ2-7, with TRBD2 matching over 7 bases. CDR3 DNA sequence: TGTGCCAGCAGTTTATACGGGGGGAGCTCCTACGAGCAGTACTTC. As protein: CASSLYGGSSYEQYF.